The 9 T cell receptor beta chains given below trace back to one sample, sequenced in a study of blood T cell repertoires in COVID-19. Data came from immunoSEQ multiplex PCR; TCRdb stores just in-frame clones and leaves some out. Counted here are roughly 77,000 clones, about 80% occurring once; the ten biggest clones make up 4% to 6%. Sequences were obtained from peripheral blood. These receptors all come from a woman in her 70s with acute or convalescent COVID-19.

This clone has a handful of counts. The chain employs TRBV4-3 and TRBJ1-4, with 7 nucleotides matching TRBD1. This CDR3 contains 17 residues. The trim removed 0 bases at V and 7 bases at J, leaving 11 bases unmatched. CDR1 and CDR2 (germline): LGHNA, YSLEER. DNA for the CDR3: TGCGCCAGCAGCCAAGACACGATGACAGGGAAGAGTGAAAAACTGTTTTTT. Translated, it gives CASSQDTMTGKSEKLFF.

This chain links TRBV6-2 or TRBV6-3 with TRBJ1-2, with D possibly being TRBD1 (6 bases). Trimming took 3 bases from V and 4 from J, leaving 15 bases between them. CDR3 length: 15 amino acids. The germline V gene has CDR1 MNHEY and CDR2 SVGEGT. CDR3 loop: CASSYLAGASYGYTF. The CDR3 coding sequence is TGTGCCAGCAGTTATCTCGCGGGGGCGTCCTATGGCTACACCTTC.

This chain links TRBV12-3 or TRBV12-4 with TRBJ1-5, with D perhaps matching TRBD1 (5 bases). This CDR3 has 13 residues. Trimming pared 7 bases from V and 6 bases from J, leaving 13 bases between. The CDR3 region has the DNA TGTGCCAGCACCTCGGGGGTAATTCAGCCCCAGCATTTT. It encodes CASTSGVIQPQHF.

This clone was seen ten or more times. The chain recombines TRBV19 with TRBJ1-1; possibly TRBD1 for D (5 bases). Germline CDR1 reads LNHDA; CDR2 reads SQIVND (reference sequence). The CDR3 is 14 amino acids. Trimming stripped 6 bases from V and 5 bases from J, with 16 bases between. CDR3 sequence reads: CASSVRGLGTEAFF. The CDR3 coding sequence is TGTGCCAGTAGCGTAAGGGGCCTGGGGACTGAAGCTTTCTTT.

The V and J genes are TRBV27 and TRBJ2-7; a possible D gene is TRBD1 (6 bases). CDR3 length: 12 amino acids. Germline-derived CDR1 and CDR2 are MNHEY and SMNVEV (reference sequence). Trimming cost V 6 bases and J 3 bases, with 9 bases left between them. CDR3 in DNA: TGTGCCAGCAGCAAGGACAGCTACGAGCAGTACTTC. This sequence encodes CASSKDSYEQYF.

Regarding this clone: The same CDR3 is also encoded by other DNA sequences in this sample. The rearrangement links TRBV19 to TRBJ1-4, with TRBD1 matching 9 bases. V lost 3 bases to trimming and J lost 5 bases; unmatched junction nucleotides: 1. The CDR3 consists of 14 residues. Looked up from germline, CDR1 is LNHDA and CDR2 is SQIVND (reference sequence). The CDR3 DNA sequence: TGTGCCAGTAGTATTGGGACAGGGAATGAAAAACTGTTTTTT. This codes for CASSIGTGNEKLFF.

The chain is built from TRBV2 and TRBJ1-6, with a possible D match to TRBD1 (6 bases). Germline loops: CDR1 SNHLY, CDR2 FYNNEI. V lost 4 bases and J lost 15, with 16 bases in between. The CDR3 runs 13 residues. For the CDR3, the DNA is TGTGCCAGCAGTGGGGAGACAGGCCAGGACCTCCACTTT. Protein product: CASSGETGQDLHF.

J is TRBJ2-3 and V is TRBV4-3, with TRBD2 as a possible D gene (6 bases). Trimming removed 4 bases from V and 3 bases from J, with 20 bases in between. The CDR3 is made up of 17 amino acids. Per the germline V gene, CDR1 is LGHNA and CDR2 is YSLEER. CDR3 in DNA: TGCGCCAGCAGCCTAAATAGGGACTCCGTGGGTACAGATACGCAGTATTTT. This encodes CASSLNRDSVGTDTQYF.

The rearrangement links TRBV7-9 to TRBJ2-3; 9 bases agree with TRBD2. The CDR3 contains 16 residues. V trimming: 5 bases; J trimming: 8 bases; junction bases outside the gene matches: 14. The germline gives CDR1 SEHNR, CDR2 FQNEAQ (reference sequence). This CDR3 reads CASSRTRASGDLTQYF. The CDR3 DNA reads as TGTGCCAGCAGCCGGACCCGTGCTAGCGGGGACCTTACGCAGTATTTT.